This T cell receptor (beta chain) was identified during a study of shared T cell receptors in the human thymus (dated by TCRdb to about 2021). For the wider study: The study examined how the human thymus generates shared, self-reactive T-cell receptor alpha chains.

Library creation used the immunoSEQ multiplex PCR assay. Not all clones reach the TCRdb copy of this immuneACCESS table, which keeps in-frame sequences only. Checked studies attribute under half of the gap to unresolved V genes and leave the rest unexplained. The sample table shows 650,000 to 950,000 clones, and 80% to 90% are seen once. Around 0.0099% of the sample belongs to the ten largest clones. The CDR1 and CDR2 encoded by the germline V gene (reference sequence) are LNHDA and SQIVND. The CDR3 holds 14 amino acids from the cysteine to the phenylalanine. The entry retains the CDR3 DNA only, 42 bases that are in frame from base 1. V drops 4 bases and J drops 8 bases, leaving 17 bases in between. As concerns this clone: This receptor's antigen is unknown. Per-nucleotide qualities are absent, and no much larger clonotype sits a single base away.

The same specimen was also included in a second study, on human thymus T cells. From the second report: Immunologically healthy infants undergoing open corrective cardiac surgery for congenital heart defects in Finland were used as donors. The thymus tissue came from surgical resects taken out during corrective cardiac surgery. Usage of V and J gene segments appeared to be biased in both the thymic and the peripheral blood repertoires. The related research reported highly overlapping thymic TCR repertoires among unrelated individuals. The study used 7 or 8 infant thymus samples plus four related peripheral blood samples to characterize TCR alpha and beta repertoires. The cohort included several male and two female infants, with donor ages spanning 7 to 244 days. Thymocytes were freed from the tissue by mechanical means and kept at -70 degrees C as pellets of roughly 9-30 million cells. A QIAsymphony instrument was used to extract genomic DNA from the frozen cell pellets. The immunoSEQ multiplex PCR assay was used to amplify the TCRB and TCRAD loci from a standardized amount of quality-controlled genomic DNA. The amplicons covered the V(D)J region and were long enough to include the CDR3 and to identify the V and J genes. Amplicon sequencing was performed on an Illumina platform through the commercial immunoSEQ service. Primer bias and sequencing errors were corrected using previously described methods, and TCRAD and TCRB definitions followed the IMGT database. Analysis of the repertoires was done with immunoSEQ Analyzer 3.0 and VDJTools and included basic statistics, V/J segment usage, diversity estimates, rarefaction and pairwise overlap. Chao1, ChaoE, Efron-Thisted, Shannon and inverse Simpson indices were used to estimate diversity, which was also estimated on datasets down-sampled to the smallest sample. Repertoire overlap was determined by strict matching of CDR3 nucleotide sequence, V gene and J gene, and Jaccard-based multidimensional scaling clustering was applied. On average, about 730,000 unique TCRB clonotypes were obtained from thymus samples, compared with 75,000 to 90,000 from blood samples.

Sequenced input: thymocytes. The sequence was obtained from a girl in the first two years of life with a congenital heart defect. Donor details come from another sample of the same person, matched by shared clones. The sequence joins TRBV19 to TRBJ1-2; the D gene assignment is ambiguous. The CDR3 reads CASSRGSQPWGYTF. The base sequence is TGTGCCAGTAGTAGAGGTAGTCAGCCATGGGGCTACACCTTC.